The rows below give T cell receptor beta chains drawn from one sample of a study of blood T cells in healthy people across ages. TCRdb re-called the 5' RACE reads through MiXCR, storing one row per CDR3 protein. This table holds about 1.1 million distinct CDR3 sequences, roughly two fifths found once. Sequencing was performed on blood. These receptors were taken from a man aged 18 to 30 in good health. Both conserved end residues are part of each CDR3. A D gene is named only where the DNA matches it firmly. A clone size is listed for some rows: how often the clone was seen (once, few, many), or a class if it is expanded.

V	size	J	D	CDR3	DNA
TRBV30	many	TRBJ1-1	-	CAWSVISGTEAFF	TGTGCCTGGAGTGTAATCTCGGGAACTGAAGCTTTCTTT
TRBV6-2/TRBV6-3	few	TRBJ2-3	-	CASAGGGSDTQYF	TGTGCCAGCGCTGGAGGGGGATCCGATACGCAGTATTTT
TRBV27	-	TRBJ1-1	-	CASRRTSNTEAFF	TGTGCCAGCAGGCGGACCTCGAACACTGAAGCTTTCTTT
TRBV4-2	few	TRBJ2-1	TRBD2	CASSLVTSEVSYNEQFF	TGTGCCAGCAGCCTCGTAACTAGCGAAGTCTCCTACAATGAGCAGTTCTTC
TRBV12-3/TRBV12-4	few	TRBJ2-7	-	CASSLGDSGYNEQYF	TGTGCCAGCAGTTTGGGGGATTCCGGGTACAATGAGCAGTACTTC
TRBV3-1	once	TRBJ1-2	-	CASSQTGDYTF	TGTGCCAGCAGCCAAACAGGAGACTACACCTTC
TRBV4-3	many	TRBJ2-7	-	CASSQDLETEADEQYF	TGCGCCAGCAGCCAAGATTTGGAGACAGAGGCCGACGAGCAGTACTTC
TRBV2	few	TRBJ2-1	TRBD2	CASSGTSGAYYNEQFF	TGTGCCAGCAGTGGGACTAGCGGGGCTTACTACAATGAGCAGTTCTTC
TRBV12-3/TRBV12-4	few	TRBJ1-2	-	CASKMGERSYGYTF	TGTGCCAGCAAAATGGGCGAGCGAAGCTATGGCTACACCTTC
TRBV12-3/TRBV12-4	-	TRBJ2-4	-	CASSPGMPKNIQYF	TGTGCCAGCAGTCCGGGGATGCCCAAAAACATTCAGTACTTC
TRBV28	few	TRBJ2-1	TRBD2	CASSFQEGVGGYEQFF	TGTGCCAGCAGTTTCCAGGAAGGGGTGGGGGGGTATGAGCAGTTCTTC
TRBV7-9	few	TRBJ1-5	-	CASSSRQNNQPQHF	TGTGCCAGCAGCTCCCGACAGAACAATCAGCCCCAGCATTTT
TRBV27	-	TRBJ1-4	-	CASSLFPTDEKLFF	TGTGCCAGCAGTTTATTCCCGACAGATGAAAAACTGTTTTTT
TRBV6-1	-	TRBJ1-4	-	CASSVQKHSIFEKLFF	TGTGCCAGCAGTGTACAGAAACATAGCATTTTTGAAAAACTGTTTTTT
TRBV12-3/TRBV12-4	-	TRBJ2-5	-	CASRPGVHETQYF	TGTGCCAGCAGGCCGGGTGTTCACGAGACCCAGTACTTC
TRBV20-1	-	TRBJ1-1	-	CSAAADTNTEAFF	TGCAGTGCGGCAGCCGACACTAACACTGAAGCTTTCTTT
TRBV5-5	-	TRBJ1-2	TRBD1	CASSPIWTGGGRDYGYTF	TGTGCCAGCAGCCCAATCTGGACAGGGGGAGGGAGAGACTATGGCTACACCTTC
TRBV27	few	TRBJ2-3	TRBD2	CASSLTSGGRDTQYF	TGTGCCAGCAGTCTAACTAGCGGGGGGCGCGATACGCAGTATTTT
TRBV20-1	-	TRBJ1-2	TRBD1	CSASGPGTGGYTF	TGCAGTGCTAGCGGCCCTGGGACAGGCGGCTACACCTTC
TRBV4-1	few	TRBJ2-5	-	CASSPQIRDNWQETQYF	TGCGCCAGCAGCCCACAGATCCGGGACAACTGGCAAGAGACCCAGTACTTC
TRBV29-1	few	TRBJ2-7	-	CSVEDGTDEQYF	TGCAGCGTTGAAGACGGGACGGACGAGCAGTACTTC
TRBV7-2	few	TRBJ2-3	-	CASSSPTSTDTQYF	TGTGCCAGCAGCTCGCCAACAAGCACAGATACGCAGTATTTT
TRBV7-2	few	TRBJ2-1	-	CASSMTSVVPYNEQFF	TGTGCCAGCAGCATGACTAGTGTAGTCCCCTACAATGAGCAGTTCTTC
TRBV7-2	-	TRBJ1-1	-	CASSLDHDRGTEAFF	TGTGCCAGCAGCTTAGACCACGACAGAGGAACTGAAGCTTTCTTT
TRBV28	-	TRBJ2-5	TRBD1	CASNSHYRDREETQYF	TGTGCCAGCAACTCACACTATCGGGACAGGGAAGAGACCCAGTACTTC
TRBV20-1	once	TRBJ1-2	-	CSARDESGTPSARGYTF	TGCAGTGCTAGAGATGAATCCGGGACGCCCAGCGCAAGGGGCTACACCTTC
TRBV5-1	few	TRBJ1-2	-	CASSLASGRANYGYTF	TGCGCCAGCAGCTTGGCCTCGGGAAGAGCTAACTATGGCTACACCTTC
TRBV6-2/TRBV6-3	few	TRBJ1-5	-	CASSWDPMGPQHF	TGTGCCAGCAGTTGGGACCCCATGGGGCCCCAGCATTTT
TRBV4-1	-	TRBJ2-1	TRBD2	CASSQILGLAGGYEQFF	TGCGCCAGCAGCCAAATTTTGGGGCTAGCGGGGGGGTATGAGCAGTTCTTC
TRBV12-3/TRBV12-4	-	TRBJ1-2	TRBD1	CASTIGTGYYGYTF	TGTGCCAGCACCATTGGGACAGGGTACTATGGCTACACCTTC
TRBV11-2	-	TRBJ2-5	TRBD1	CASSLSRWDRQEAQYF	TGTGCCAGCAGCTTATCCCGCTGGGACAGGCAAGAGGCCCAGTACTTC
TRBV4-3	-	TRBJ1-4	-	CASSQERGHNEKLFF	TGCGCCAGCAGCCAAGAACGGGGGCATAATGAAAAACTGTTTTTT
TRBV18	-	TRBJ1-5	TRBD1	CASSPNRGQPQHF	TGTGCCAGCTCACCCAACAGGGGTCAGCCCCAGCATTTT
TRBV12-3/TRBV12-4	-	TRBJ1-4	-	CASSTGTTNEKLFF	TGTGCCAGCAGCACAGGGACAACTAATGAAAAACTGTTTTTT
TRBV2	once	TRBJ1-4	-	CASSQSGVGEKLFF	TGTGCCAGCAGCCAATCAGGGGTGGGCGAAAAACTGTTTTTT
TRBV14	-	TRBJ1-1	TRBD1	CASSLRDRANTEAFF	TGTGCCAGCAGCCTTCGGGACAGGGCAAACACTGAAGCTTTCTTT
TRBV4-3	few	TRBJ2-7	-	CASSQDPRPNYEQYF	TGCGCCAGCAGCCAAGATCCTAGGCCCAACTACGAGCAGTACTTC
TRBV10-3	few	TRBJ2-1	TRBD2	CAISGLAGDEQFF	TGTGCCATCAGTGGGCTAGCGGGGGACGAGCAGTTCTTC
TRBV28	-	TRBJ1-4	-	CASNARDTATNEKLFF	TGTGCCAGCAACGCCCGGGACACAGCAACTAATGAAAAACTGTTTTTT
TRBV6-2/TRBV6-3	-	TRBJ2-3	-	CASGTGPLGTDTQYF	TGTGCCAGCGGCACGGGACCCCTAGGAACGGATACGCAGTATTTT
TRBV20-1	few	TRBJ2-1	-	CSGGGAPRNEQFF	TGCAGTGGTGGCGGCGCCCCTAGGAATGAGCAGTTCTTC
TRBV10-1	-	TRBJ2-7	TRBD2	CASSDQREKNEQYF	TGCGCCAGCAGTGACCAGCGGGAGAAGAATGAGCAGTACTTC
TRBV27	few	TRBJ1-1	-	CASSSPWAENTEAFF	TGTGCCAGCAGTTCCCCCTGGGCAGAGAACACTGAAGCTTTCTTT
TRBV3-1	-	TRBJ1-2	-	CASREARGGYTF	TGTGCCAGCAGGGAAGCTCGTGGCGGCTACACCTTC
TRBV20-1	-	TRBJ1-4	-	CSASWPGANEKLFF	TGCAGTGCTAGTTGGCCAGGGGCTAATGAAAAACTGTTTTTT
TRBV4-1	many	TRBJ1-6	-	CASSQNPTSNSPLHF	TGCGCCAGCAGCCAGAACCCGACAAGTAATTCACCCCTCCACTTT
TRBV29-1	-	TRBJ1-1	-	CSVGDSHDRAFF	TGCAGCGTCGGTGACAGTCACGACCGAGCTTTCTTT
TRBV6-4	-	TRBJ2-1	-	CAIKGRDNEQFF	TGTGCCATCAAGGGCAGGGACAATGAGCAGTTCTTC
TRBV15	-	TRBJ2-1	-	CATSRGSGVGEQFF	TGTGCCACCAGCAGAGGATCGGGAGTGGGTGAGCAGTTCTTC
TRBV28	-	TRBJ2-3	-	CASGWGSTDTQYF	TGTGCCAGCGGGTGGGGAAGCACAGATACGCAGTATTTT
TRBV20-1	-	TRBJ2-3	-	CSARVPGGPGTDTQYF	TGCAGTGCTAGAGTCCCTGGGGGGCCAGGCACAGATACGCAGTATTTT
TRBV11-2	-	TRBJ1-4	-	CASSLGFATNGKLFF	TGTGCCAGCAGCTTAGGTTTTGCAACTAATGGAAAACTGTTTTTT
TRBV6-2/TRBV6-3	few	TRBJ2-1	-	CASIEEGTVYNEQFF	TGTGCCAGCATCGAGGAGGGGACAGTATACAATGAGCAGTTCTTC
TRBV3-1	-	TRBJ2-1	TRBD2	CASSQEVRLAGGNEQFF	TGTGCCAGCAGCCAAGAAGTACGGCTAGCGGGGGGGAATGAGCAGTTCTTC